The clone carrying this T cell receptor beta chain was observed a single time. The target antigen is unknown. The CDR3 consists of 16 residues. CDR1 and CDR2 from the germline V gene are MDHEN and SYDVKM. Trimming removed 3 bases from V and 0 bases from J, with 12 bases in between. This entry is derived from a study of cytomegalovirus exposure and HLA in healthy donors. Notes on the study in general: First-cohort TCR clusters were later found to tend to co-occur in the 90 to 150 validation repertoires. Most TCRs appeared rarely, but some public TCRs recurred in many donors.

Clones were sequenced by immunoSEQ multiplex PCR, and TCRdb holds only the in-frame ones, with some missing. The sample has some 140,000 clones; 85% to 90% are singletons. The receptor was isolated from a woman in her 30s in good health and CMV-seropositive. The chain is built from TRBV28 and TRBJ2-1; D not certain. Sequenced input: PBMCs. CDR3: CASSFIGGSSYNEQFF. The CDR3 nucleotides read TGTGCCAGCAGTTTTATAGGCGGAAGCTCCTACAATGAGCAGTTCTTC.